One and the same sample provided the 11 T cell receptor beta chains below, sequenced in a study of CD8 T cells in ankylosing spondylitis. TCRdb ran MiXCR on the 5' RACE reads and lists one entry per CDR3 protein. The table lists 100,000 or so distinct CDR3 sequences, less than 25% of them singletons. The sequencing sample was made of synovial fluid, either unsorted or a sorted T cell fraction (not recorded which). These receptors came from a male donor with ankylosing spondylitis.

This clonotype was recorded at least ten times. CDR3: CASSQTPTSGSSDTQYF. The CDR3 DNA sequence: TGTGCCAGCAGCCAAACCCCGACTAGCGGGAGTTCAGATACGCAGTATTTT. The chain employs TRBV4-2 and TRBJ2-3; 12 nucleotides match TRBD2. Unmatched junction bases numbered 7, after V lost 2 bases and J lost 4 bases. Germline values: CDR1 LGHNA, CDR2 YNFKEQ. The CDR3 spans 17 residues.

For this clonotype: A read error may be the cause here, since a much bigger clone is one base away. The V call is TRBV6-5, the J call TRBJ2-7; 7 bases map to TRBD2. Germline-derived CDR1 and CDR2 are MNHEY and SVGAGI. CDR3 length: 18 residues. The DNA of the CDR3 is TGTGCCAGCAGTTACTCCTCCTTTGCGGGGGTCCTCTCCCACGAGCAGTACTTC. Translated: CASSYSSFAGVLSHEQYF.

This clonotype was found once. A read error may be the cause here, since a much bigger clone is one base away. J is TRBJ1-5 and V is TRBV12-3 or TRBV12-4; D gene uncertain. The V end lost 3 bases, the J end lost 4 bases, and 10 bases lay between the germline ends. The CDR3 extends over 14 amino acids. The CDR3 nucleotides read TGTGCCAGCAGTTTGGACCGTCATAATCAGCCCCAGCATTTT. Protein sequence: CASSLDRHNQPQHF.

This clonotype was seen more than once but under ten times. This chain uses TRBV7-4 with TRBJ2-1; 8 nucleotides line up with TRBD2. J gave up 7 bases and V 5 bases, and 13 bases lay outside the gene matches. Germline values: CDR1 SGHVT, CDR2 SQSDAQ. The CDR3 runs 16 residues. This CDR3 reads CASSLAGAGVKNEQFF. DNA of the CDR3: TGTGCCAGCAGCCTGGCTGGAGCGGGAGTCAAAAATGAGCAGTTCTTC.

CDR3 region: CSARSGSPMDIQYF. The CDR3 nucleotides read TGCAGTGCTAGGAGCGGGAGCCCAATGGACATTCAGTACTTC. The chain links TRBV20-1 to TRBJ2-4; 8 bases map to TRBD2. This CDR3 contains 14 residues. Trimming cost V 3 bases and J 8 bases; bases outside gene matches: 9. CDR1 DFQATT and CDR2 SNEGSKA come from the germline V gene (reference sequence).

The chain joins TRBV29-1 to TRBJ1-2, with a weak D call TRBD1 (6 bases). Germline V gives CDR1 SQVTM, CDR2 ANQGSEA. With 4 bases removed from V and 8 bases from J, the gap between germline ends came to 17 bases. This CDR3 comprises 13 residues. For the CDR3, the DNA is TGCAGCGTTGGCCGGGGGGCGCCGAGCGGCTACACCTTC. This gives the protein CSVGRGAPSGYTF.

V usage is TRBV5-1 and J usage is TRBJ1-3; no definite D call. The CDR3 loop spans 16 amino acids. V was clipped by 0 bases and J by 3 bases, with 13 bases between them. Germline values: CDR1 SGHRS, CDR2 YFSETQ. The CDR3 DNA reads as TGCGCCAGCAGCTTGGATGTACGGGTTTATGGAAACACCATATATTTT. Protein sequence: CASSLDVRVYGNTIYF.

This clonotype has a handful of counts. The gene calls are TRBV11-1 and TRBJ2-1; TRBD1 matches 7 bases. The germline CDR1 and CDR2 sequences are SGHAT and FQDESV (reference sequence). The trim removed 4 bases at V and 12 bases at J, leaving 12 bases unmatched. The CDR3 loop spans 14 amino acids. This CDR3 is CASSSAGTAPRQFF. CDR3 DNA sequence: TGTGCCAGCAGCTCAGCCGGGACAGCCCCGCGGCAGTTCTTC.

The V gene is TRBV29-1, the J gene TRBJ2-5; TRBD2 matches 7 bases. Germline V lookup: CDR1 SQVTM, CDR2 ANQGSEA. The length of the CDR3 is 12 residues. V shed 7 bases and J 7 bases; nucleotides not matched to a gene: 9. The CDR3 loop reads CSAEGGSGTQYF. The CDR3 DNA reads TGCAGCGCCGAGGGAGGGAGTGGGACCCAGTACTTC.

This clonotype occurred a few times. The V and J genes are TRBV7-9 and TRBJ2-1; 11 positions match TRBD2. V gave up 5 bases and J gave up 5 bases; unmatched junction bases: 8. Germline V gene lookup returns CDR1 SEHNR and CDR2 FQNEAQ (reference sequence). The CDR3 consists of 16 residues. In DNA form, the CDR3 reads TGTGCCAGCAGCCAAGGACTAGCGGGCGCGAACAATGAGCAGTTCTTC. Encoded protein: CASSQGLAGANNEQFF.

This clonotype was observed a few times. In DNA, the CDR3 is TGTGCCAGCAGCCAGTTGACTAGCGGGAGGAGGTCAGATACGCAGTATTTT. Amino acid sequence: CASSQLTSGRRSDTQYF. The chain recombines TRBV3-1 with TRBJ2-3; 13 bases map to TRBD2. V gave up 3 bases and J gave up 4 bases; unmatched junction bases: 7. The germline CDR1 and CDR2 sequences are LGHDT and YNNKEL (reference sequence). The CDR3 is made up of 17 amino acids.